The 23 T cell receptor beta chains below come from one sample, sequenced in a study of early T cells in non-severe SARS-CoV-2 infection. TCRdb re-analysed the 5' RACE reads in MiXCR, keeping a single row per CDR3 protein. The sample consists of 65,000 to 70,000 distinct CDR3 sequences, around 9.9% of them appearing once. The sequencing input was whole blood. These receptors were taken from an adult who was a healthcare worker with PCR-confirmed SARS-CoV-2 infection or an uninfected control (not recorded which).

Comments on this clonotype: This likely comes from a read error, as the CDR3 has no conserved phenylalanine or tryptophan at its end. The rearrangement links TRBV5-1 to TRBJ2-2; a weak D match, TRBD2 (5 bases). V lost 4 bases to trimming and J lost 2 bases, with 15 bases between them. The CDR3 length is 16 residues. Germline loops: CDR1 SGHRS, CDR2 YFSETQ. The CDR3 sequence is CASSAGPGINTGELFS. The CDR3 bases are TGCGCCAGCAGCGCGGGCCCCGGGATCAACACCGGGGAGCTGTTTTCT.

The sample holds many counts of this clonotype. This CDR3 reads CASSLTRGHNEQFF. CDR3 DNA sequence: TGTGCCAGCAGCTTAACCAGGGGACACAATGAGCAGTTCTTC. V is TRBV7-3 and J is TRBJ2-1; D perhaps matches TRBD1 (6 bases). CDR1 and CDR2 (germline): SGHTA, FQGTGA. This CDR3 has 14 amino acids. The V and J ends lost 0 bases and 5 bases respectively, with 8 bases between them.

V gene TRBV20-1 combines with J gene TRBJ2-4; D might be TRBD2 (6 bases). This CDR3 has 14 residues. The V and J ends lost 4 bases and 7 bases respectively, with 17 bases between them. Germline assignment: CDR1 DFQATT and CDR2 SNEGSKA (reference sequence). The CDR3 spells CSAKEGPQQNIQYF. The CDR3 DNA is TGCAGTGCTAAGGAGGGCCCCCAACAGAACATTCAGTACTTC.

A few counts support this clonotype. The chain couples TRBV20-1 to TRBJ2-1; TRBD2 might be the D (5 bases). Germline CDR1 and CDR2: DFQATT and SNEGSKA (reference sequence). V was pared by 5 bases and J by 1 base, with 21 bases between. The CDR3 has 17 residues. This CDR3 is CSALSLATAASYNEQFF. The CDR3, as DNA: TGCAGTGCTTTATCCCTTGCTACAGCGGCGTCCTACAATGAGCAGTTCTTC.

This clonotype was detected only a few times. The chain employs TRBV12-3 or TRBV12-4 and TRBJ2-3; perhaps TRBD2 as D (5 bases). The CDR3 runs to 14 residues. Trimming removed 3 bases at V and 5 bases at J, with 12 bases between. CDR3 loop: CASSFGLARDTQYF. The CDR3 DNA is TGTGCCAGCAGTTTTGGTCTAGCAAGAGATACGCAGTATTTT.

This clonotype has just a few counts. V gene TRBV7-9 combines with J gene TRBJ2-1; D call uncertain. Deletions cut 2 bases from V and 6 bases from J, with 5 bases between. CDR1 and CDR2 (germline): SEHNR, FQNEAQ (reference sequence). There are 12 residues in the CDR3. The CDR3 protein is CASSLSSNEQFF. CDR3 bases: TGTGCCAGCAGCTTATCTAGCAATGAGCAGTTCTTC.

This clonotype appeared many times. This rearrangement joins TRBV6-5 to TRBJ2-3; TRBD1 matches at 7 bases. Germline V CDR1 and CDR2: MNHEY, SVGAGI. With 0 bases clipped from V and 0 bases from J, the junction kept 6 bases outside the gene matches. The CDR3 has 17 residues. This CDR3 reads CASSYSNRGPSTDTQYF. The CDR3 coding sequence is TGTGCCAGCAGTTACTCCAACAGGGGCCCCAGCACAGATACGCAGTATTTT.

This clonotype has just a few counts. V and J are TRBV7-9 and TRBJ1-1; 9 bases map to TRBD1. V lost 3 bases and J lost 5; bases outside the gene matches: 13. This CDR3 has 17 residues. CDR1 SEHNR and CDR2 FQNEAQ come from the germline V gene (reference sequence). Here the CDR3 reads CASSLGQGVGYATEAFF. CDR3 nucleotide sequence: TGTGCCAGCAGCTTGGGACAGGGAGTTGGGTACGCGACTGAAGCTTTCTTT.

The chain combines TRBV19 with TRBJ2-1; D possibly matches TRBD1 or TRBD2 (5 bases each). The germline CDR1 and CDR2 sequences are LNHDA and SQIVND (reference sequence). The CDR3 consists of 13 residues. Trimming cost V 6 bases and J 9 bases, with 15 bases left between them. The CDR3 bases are TGTGCCAGTAGCCCGTTGGGGGTTGGTGAGCAGTTCTTC. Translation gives CASSPLGVGEQFF. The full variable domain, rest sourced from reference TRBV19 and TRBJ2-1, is DGGITQSPKYLFRKEGQNVTLSCEQNLNHDAMYWYRQDPGQGLRLIYYSQIVNDFQKGDIAEGYSVSREKKESFPLTVTSAQKNPTAFYLCASSPLGVGEQFFGPGTRLTVL.

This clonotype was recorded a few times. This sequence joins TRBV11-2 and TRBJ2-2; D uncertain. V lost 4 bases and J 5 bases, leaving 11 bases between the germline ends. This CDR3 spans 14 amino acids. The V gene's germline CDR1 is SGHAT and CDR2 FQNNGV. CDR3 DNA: TGTGCCAGCAGCTGGGATTGGTCGACCGGGGAGCTGTTTTTT. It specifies CASSWDWSTGELFF.

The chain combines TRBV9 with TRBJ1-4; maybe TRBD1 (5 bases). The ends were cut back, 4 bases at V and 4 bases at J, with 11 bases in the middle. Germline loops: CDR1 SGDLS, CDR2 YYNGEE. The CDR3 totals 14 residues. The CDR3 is CASSRRQLNEKLFF. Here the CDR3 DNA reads TGTGCCAGCAGCCGACGACAGCTTAATGAAAAACTGTTTTTT.

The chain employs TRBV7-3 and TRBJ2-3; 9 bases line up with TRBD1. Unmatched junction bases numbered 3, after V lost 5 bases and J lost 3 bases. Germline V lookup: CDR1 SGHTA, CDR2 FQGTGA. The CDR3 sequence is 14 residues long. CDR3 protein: CASSPGQGTDTQYF. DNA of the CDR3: TGTGCCAGCAGCCCGGGACAGGGAACAGATACGCAGTATTTT. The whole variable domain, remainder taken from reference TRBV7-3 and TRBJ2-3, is GAGVSQTPSNKVTEKGKYVELRCDPISGHTALYWYRQSLGQGPEFLIYFQGTGAADDSGLPNDRFFAVRPEGSVSTLKIQRTERGDSAVYLCASSPGQGTDTQYFGPGTRLTVL.

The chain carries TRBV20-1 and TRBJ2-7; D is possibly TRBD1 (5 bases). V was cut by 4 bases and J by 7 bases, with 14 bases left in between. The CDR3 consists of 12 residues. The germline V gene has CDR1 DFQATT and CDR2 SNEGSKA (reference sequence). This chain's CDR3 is CSATDTTREQYF. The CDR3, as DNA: TGCAGTGCTACGGACACCACTCGGGAGCAGTACTTC.

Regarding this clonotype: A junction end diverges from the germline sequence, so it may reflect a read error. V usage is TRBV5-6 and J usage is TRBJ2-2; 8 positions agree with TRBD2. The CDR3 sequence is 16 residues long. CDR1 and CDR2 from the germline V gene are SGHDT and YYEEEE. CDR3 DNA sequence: TGTGTCAGCAGCTTGGAACGGGCGGGAGGCGCCGGGGAGCTGTTTTTT. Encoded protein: CVSSLERAGGAGELFF.

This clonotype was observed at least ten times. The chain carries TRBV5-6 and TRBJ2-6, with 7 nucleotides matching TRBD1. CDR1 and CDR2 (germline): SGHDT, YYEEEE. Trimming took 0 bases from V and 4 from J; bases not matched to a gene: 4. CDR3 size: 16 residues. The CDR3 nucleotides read TGTGCCAGCAGCTTGGGGGACAGCCTCGGGGCCAACGTCCTGACTTTC. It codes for CASSLGDSLGANVLTF.

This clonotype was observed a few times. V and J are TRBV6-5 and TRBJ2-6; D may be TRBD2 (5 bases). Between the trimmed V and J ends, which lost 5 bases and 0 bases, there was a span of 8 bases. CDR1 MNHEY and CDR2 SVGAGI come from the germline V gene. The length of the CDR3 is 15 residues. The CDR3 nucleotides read TGTGCCAGCAGTCCCGACTACTCTGGGGCCAACGTCCTGACTTTC. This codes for CASSPDYSGANVLTF.

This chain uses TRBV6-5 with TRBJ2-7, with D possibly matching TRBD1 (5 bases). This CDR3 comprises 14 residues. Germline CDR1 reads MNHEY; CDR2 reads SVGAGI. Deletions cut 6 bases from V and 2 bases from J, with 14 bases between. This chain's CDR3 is CASSRIGRAYEQYF. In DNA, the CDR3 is TGTGCCAGCAGCCGTATAGGCAGGGCCTACGAGCAGTACTTC.

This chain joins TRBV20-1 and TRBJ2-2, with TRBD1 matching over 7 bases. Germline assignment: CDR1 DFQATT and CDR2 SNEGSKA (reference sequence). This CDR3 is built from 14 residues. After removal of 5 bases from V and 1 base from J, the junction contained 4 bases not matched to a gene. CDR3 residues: CSAGHRGNTGELFF. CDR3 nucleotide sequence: TGCAGTGCTGGGCACAGGGGGAACACCGGGGAGCTGTTTTTT.

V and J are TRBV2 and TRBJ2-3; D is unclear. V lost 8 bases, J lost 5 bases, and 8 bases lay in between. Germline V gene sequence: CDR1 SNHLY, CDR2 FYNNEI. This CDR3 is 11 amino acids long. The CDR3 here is CASGRGDTQYF. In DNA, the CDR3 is TGTGCCAGCGGGCGAGGAGATACGCAGTATTTT.

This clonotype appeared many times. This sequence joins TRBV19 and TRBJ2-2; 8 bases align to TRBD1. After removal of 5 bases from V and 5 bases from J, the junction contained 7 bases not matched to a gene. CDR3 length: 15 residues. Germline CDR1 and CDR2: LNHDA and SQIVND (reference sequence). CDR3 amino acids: CASSVDRAGTGELFF. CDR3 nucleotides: TGTGCCAGTAGTGTGGACAGGGCGGGGACCGGGGAGCTGTTTTTT.

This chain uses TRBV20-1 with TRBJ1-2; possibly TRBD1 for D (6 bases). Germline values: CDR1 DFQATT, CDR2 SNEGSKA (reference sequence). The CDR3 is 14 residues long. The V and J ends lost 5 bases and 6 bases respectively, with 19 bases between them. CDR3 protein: CSAALQGAGNGYTF. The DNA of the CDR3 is TGCAGTGCTGCTTTACAGGGCGCTGGAAATGGCTACACCTTC.

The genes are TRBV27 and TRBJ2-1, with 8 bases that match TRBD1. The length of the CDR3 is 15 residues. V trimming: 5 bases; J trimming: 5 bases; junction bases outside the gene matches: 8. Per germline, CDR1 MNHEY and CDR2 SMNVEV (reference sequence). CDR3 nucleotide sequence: TGTGCCAGCAGTCCAGACAGGGGAAGAAACAATGAGCAGTTCTTC. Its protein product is CASSPDRGRNNEQFF.

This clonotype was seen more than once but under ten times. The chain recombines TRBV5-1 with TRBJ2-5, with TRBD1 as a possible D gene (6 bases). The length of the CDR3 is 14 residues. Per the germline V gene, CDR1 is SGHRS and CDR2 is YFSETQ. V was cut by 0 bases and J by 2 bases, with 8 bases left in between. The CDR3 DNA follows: TGCGCCAGCAGCTTGGCAGGGGATCAAGAGACCCAGTACTTC. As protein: CASSLAGDQETQYF.